This TCR beta chain was captured by sequencing in a study of blood T cells in healthy people across ages. Trimming left V 8 bases short and J 5 bases short, with 20 bases between. CDR3 size: 15 residues. Germline assignment: CDR1 SGHVS and CDR2 FQNEAQ. Combining a sample-barcoded 5' primer with a J-beta primer mix, a second PCR ran for roughly 7 to 11 cycles. Each CDR3 protein gets one entry after TCRdb re-called the 5' RACE reads with MiXCR. The profile covers about 930,000 distinct CDR3 sequences, with under 35% appearing a single time and roughly a tenth taken by the ten largest. The same data also went into a second study, on T cells of mothers and their children.

V is TRBV7-8 and J is TRBJ2-3; TRBD2 might be the D (7 bases). The sample was blood. The origin of this receptor is a woman aged 35 to 49 in good health. CDR3 in DNA: TGTGCCAGCGCAGGGGACGGGGGGCGCATAGATACGCAGTATTTT. This translates into CASAGDGGRIDTQYF.